This T cell receptor beta chain was sequenced in a study of blood T cell repertoires in COVID-19. Study context: COVID-19 samples collected from the United States, Italy and Spain covered acute and convalescent phases. PBMCs, B-cell-depleted T cells, or T cells were the source of the cDNA or gDNA that made up the material.

A Seattle source enrolled patients during active infection and followed them longitudinally. Germline V gives CDR1 KGHDR, CDR2 SFDVKD. The length of the CDR3 is 17 residues. V shed 0 bases and J 3 bases; nucleotides not matched to a gene: 1. As handled by the study authors: Quantification of nucleated cells was approximated via reference gene primer amplification. TCRdb's table, derived via immunoSEQ multiplex PCR, lists solely in-frame clones and lacks some. The DNA gave D and trimming, while V, J and clone size come from that table. The table shows 60,000 to 80,000 clones, with 75% to 90% occurring only once.

This receptor was taken from a woman aged 60 to 75 with COVID-19, enrolled during active disease. The material sequenced was peripheral blood. The chain combines TRBV24-1 with TRBJ2-1, with 13 positions matching TRBD2. CDR3 loop: CATSDLRLAGGYNEQFF. The DNA of the CDR3 is TGTGCCACCAGTGATTTGCGACTAGCGGGAGGCTACAATGAGCAGTTCTTC.